These T cell receptor beta chains were read from a single sample in a study of Ad26.COV2.S vaccination and SARS-CoV-2 variants. Assay used: immunoSEQ multiplex PCR; TCRdb lists only in-frame clones, some missing. Of roughly 250,000 clones in the sample, around nine tenths were seen once. Sequencing used peripheral blood, obtained in a trial of Ad26.COV2.S vaccine versus placebo. Receptors were obtained from a person aged 18 to 59 who received the Ad26.COV2.S COVID-19 vaccine or a placebo. Each CDR3 is given with its conserved first and last residue.

J | V | CDR3
TRBJ1-4 | TRBV7-2 | CASSLVADEKLFF
TRBJ1-2 | TRBV6-6 | CASRDRGRNYGYTF
TRBJ2-5 | TRBV7-2 | CASSIWGQKETQYF
TRBJ2-5 | TRBV5-1 | CASSLRETQYF
TRBJ1-2 | TRBV29-1 | CSVEGRGGLGYTF
TRBJ1-2 | TRBV18 | CASSPGTANYGYTF
TRBJ2-1 | TRBV6-5 | CASTSQGANNEQFF
TRBJ1-1 | TRBV7-2 | CASSLVVLNTEAFF
TRBJ2-7 | TRBV5-6 | CASSLGFGDRAYEQYF
TRBJ2-4 | TRBV4-2 | CASSQDREGWNIQYF
TRBJ1-1 | TRBV30 | CAWSVGTGPGEAFF
TRBJ2-1 | TRBV7-3 | CASSELAGSYNEQFF
TRBJ2-1 | TRBV5-4 | CASSTTWAGGHNEQFF
TRBJ1-4 | TRBV6-5 | CASSPTGSNEKLFF
TRBJ2-7 | TRBV11-1 | CASSLDRYSYEQYF
TRBJ2-2 | TRBV6-2/TRBV6-3 | CASSYRLAGVWTGELFF
TRBJ2-1 | TRBV23-1 | CASSQKDRGSYNEQFF
TRBJ1-5 | TRBV27 | CASSPTPGARNQPQHF